This TCR beta chain was identified during a study of human T cells and chemical hapten exposure. The time point denotes: pre-sensitization, week 0. The treatment here: therapeutic diphenylcyclopropenone sensitization with weekly scalp DPC. CDR3 length: 17 amino acids. The germline V gene has CDR1 SGHTA and CDR2 FQGTGA. V lost 1 base, J lost 5 bases, and 18 bases lay in between. TCRdb called the RACE reads again in MiXCR, with one record for every CDR3 protein. The table lists around 330,000 distinct CDR3 sequences, approximately 5.8% of them singletons. The TCR comes from a woman younger than 35 with alopecia areata. Some clones in this sample may be carry-over from other donors' samples. The chain recombines TRBV7-3 with TRBJ2-1; possibly TRBD2 for D (5 bases). The source material was whole blood, sampled in connection with sensitization to the hapten diphenylcyclopropenone (DPC). The CDR3 nucleotides read TGTGCCAGCAGCTTAATCCCGTGGAAGAGCGGAGACAATGAGCAGTTCTTC. Amino acid sequence: CASSLIPWKSGDNEQFF.